The sample holds many counts of the clone carrying this TCR beta chain. These data originate in a study of T-cell reconstitution after alpha-beta-depleted transplantation in children. Unique molecular identifiers were incorporated into the prepared TCRbeta library. TCRdb recomputed calls from the PCR reads with MiXCR, one row per CDR3 protein. The sample records about a million distinct CDR3 sequences, roughly 29% being singletons. This CDR3 contains 15 residues. Looked up from germline, CDR1 is SNHLY and CDR2 is FYNNEI. The V gene end was trimmed by 3 bases and the J gene end by 3 bases; junction bases not matched to a gene: 4.

The sequences come from PBMCs, mostly from graft donor cells, collected 360 days after TCRalphabeta/CD19-depleted stem cell transplant. The chain combines TRBV2 with TRBJ2-3, with 9 bases fitting TRBD1. The TCR was taken from a boy younger than two who had a stem cell transplant for SCID, so the T cells may come from the graft donor. This CDR3 reads CASSEGQGRTDTQYF. CDR3 DNA sequence: TGTGCCAGCAGTGAGGGACAGGGTCGGACAGATACGCAGTATTTT. Filled out from reference TRBV2 and TRBJ2-3, the complete variable domain reads EPEVTQTPSHQVTQMGQEVILRCVPISNHLYFYWYRQILGQKVEFLVSFYNNEISEKSEIFDDQFSVERPDGSNFTLKIRSTKLEDSAMYFCASSEGQGRTDTQYFGPGTRLTVL.